These 5 T cell receptor beta chains came from one sample sequenced in a study of blood T cell repertoires in COVID-19. Only in-frame clones appear in the TCRdb table, and some are missing; sequencing was by immunoSEQ multiplex PCR. This table has roughly 310,000 clones, 90% appearing once. The specimen was peripheral blood. All receptors derive from a woman in her twenties or thirties with COVID-19, enrolled during active disease.

The V gene is TRBV5-1, the J gene TRBJ1-4; 8 bases map to TRBD1. Germline CDR1 SGHRS, CDR2 YFSETQ. V trimming: 4 bases; J trimming: 5 bases; junction bases outside the gene matches: 7. The CDR3 is 15 amino acids. The chain's CDR3 is CASSPGDRQNEKLFF. For the CDR3, the DNA is TGCGCCAGCAGCCCGGGGGACAGGCAAAATGAAAAACTGTTTTTT.

This rearrangement joins TRBV3-1 (or the pseudogene TRBV3-2) to TRBJ2-5, with 12 bases fitting TRBD2. The germline V gene encodes CDR1 LGHDT and CDR2 YNNKEL (reference sequence). The CDR3 length is 19 residues. The V and J ends lost 0 bases and 5 bases, in that order; junction bases with no gene match: 13. The CDR3 bases are TGTGCCAGCAGCCAAGAGGGCGGGTGGACTAGCGGGATGCGGGAGACCCAGTACTTC. The encoded protein is CASSQEGGWTSGMRETQYF.

This clone was detected only once. The chain combines TRBV5-1 with TRBJ2-7, with a possible D match to TRBD1 (6 bases). The CDR3 length is 14 residues. Germline loops: CDR1 SGHRS, CDR2 YFSETQ. V was cut by 7 bases and J by 0 bases, with 14 bases left in between. The CDR3 DNA reads as TGCGCCAGCGAAATGCAGGACAGCTCCTACGAGCAGTACTTC. As protein: CASEMQDSSYEQYF.

The chain recombines TRBV5-5 with TRBJ2-7; D gene ambiguous. This CDR3 region has 12 residues. Between the trimmed V and J ends, which lost 4 bases and 3 bases, there was a span of 8 bases. Germline CDR1 is SGHKS and CDR2 is YYEKEE (reference sequence). The CDR3 sequence: CASSPEFYEQYF. The CDR3 DNA sequence: TGTGCCAGCAGCCCCGAGTTCTACGAGCAGTACTTC.

The genes are TRBV9 and TRBJ2-5, with D unclear. Deletions cut 4 bases from V and 4 bases from J, with 17 bases between. CDR1 and CDR2 (germline): SGDLS, YYNGEE. This CDR3 spans 15 amino acids. The CDR3 nucleotides are TGTGCCAGCAGCCTTAACGTCGGTTTCGGAGAGACCCAGTACTTC. It specifies CASSLNVGFGETQYF.